Below, 7 T cell receptor beta chains from the same sample are listed, as sequenced in a study of tumor T cells in aggressive B-cell lymphoma. The assay was immunoSEQ multiplex PCR, and TCRdb's table has in-frame clones only and misses some. The sample has over 7,000 clones, 82% seen once. Sequences were obtained from tumor tissue. The source of these receptors is an adult with diffuse large B cell lymphoma.

This clone appeared a few times. This chain uses TRBV27 with TRBJ1-2; TRBD1 matches at 8 bases. J gave up 8 bases and V 3 bases, and 8 bases lay outside the gene matches. This CDR3 region has 14 residues. The germline gives CDR1 MNHEY, CDR2 SMNVEV (reference sequence). CDR3 nucleotides: TGTGCCAGCAGTTTTTCCCCGGACAGGGAAGGCTACACCTTC. Its translation: CASSFSPDREGYTF.

The J gene is TRBJ2-1, the V gene TRBV11-3; 10 nucleotides agree with TRBD2. Germline V gene lookup returns CDR1 SGHNT and CDR2 YENEEA. This CDR3 has 15 amino acids. The trim removed 8 bases at V and 9 bases at J, leaving 13 bases unmatched. The CDR3 coding sequence is TGTGCCAGCTGTCGGGGTGCTAGCGGGAGTTGTGAGCAGTTCTTC. This codes for CASCRGASGSCEQFF.

This clone was counted only a few times. The chain is built from TRBV9 and TRBJ2-3, with D perhaps matching TRBD2 (6 bases). Trimming took off 3 bases at V and 1 base at J, with 12 bases between the two ends. The CDR3 length is 15 residues. Germline loops: CDR1 SGDLS, CDR2 YYNGEE. This CDR3 reads CASSEERVGTDTQYF. CDR3 sequence (DNA): TGTGCCAGCAGCGAGGAGCGGGTGGGCACAGATACGCAGTATTTT. The whole variable domain, remainder taken from reference TRBV9 and TRBJ2-3, is DSGVTQTPKHLITATGQRVTLRCSPRSGDLSVYWYQQSLDQGLQFLIQYYNGEERAKGNILERFSAQQFPDLHSELNLSSLELGDSALYFCASSEERVGTDTQYFGPGTRLTVL.

Remarks on this clone: The junction and the germline gene differ at one end; a read error may be behind it. The CDR3 sequence: CAINELGANTEAFF. In DNA, the CDR3 is TGTGCCATCAATGAGTTAGGGGCCAACACTGAAGCTTTCTTT. The chain has TRBV10-3 and TRBJ1-1; D might be TRBD1 (5 bases). Germline V gene lookup returns CDR1 ENHRY and CDR2 SYGVKD. The CDR3 loop spans 14 amino acids.

The chain combines TRBV30 with TRBJ1-1; no firm D call. Germline CDR1 and CDR2: GTSNPN and SVGIG (reference sequence). Trimming pared 4 bases from V and 7 bases from J, leaving 13 bases between. This CDR3 is built from 12 residues. CDR3 sequence (DNA): TGTGCCTGGACCCTAGGCGGGCTTGAAGCTTTCTTT. Residues: CAWTLGGLEAFF.

CDR3 sequence (DNA): TGTGCCACCAGTCAAACTGGGGGGGGCACTGAAGCTTTCTTT. Translated: CATSQTGGGTEAFF. The rearrangement uses TRBV15 and TRBJ1-1; tentative D call: TRBD1 (5 bases). CDR1 LNHNV and CDR2 YYDKDF come from the germline V gene (reference sequence). Trimming took off 6 bases at V and 4 bases at J, with 15 bases between the two ends. The CDR3 covers 14 residues.

The J gene is TRBJ1-1, the V gene TRBV19; tentative D call: TRBD1 (6 bases). Germline V gene lookup returns CDR1 LNHDA and CDR2 SQIVND (reference sequence). CDR3 length: 14 amino acids. The V end lost 5 bases, the J end lost 1 base, and 11 bases lay between the germline ends. The CDR3 sequence is CASSPQDRNTEAFF. The CDR3 DNA reads TGTGCCAGTAGTCCCCAGGACAGGAACACTGAAGCTTTCTTT.